These 15 T cell receptor beta chains were sequenced from one sample in a study of blood T cell repertoires in COVID-19. TCRdb keeps only in-frame clones here, not all; method: immunoSEQ multiplex PCR. Among tens of thousands of clones, roughly four fifths were seen once, and the ten largest hold 2% to 2.5%. The sequencing sample was made of peripheral blood. All receptors derive from a man between 65 and 85 years old with COVID-19, enrolled during active disease.

This clone has only one observation. The chain couples TRBV30 to TRBJ2-2, with D unclear. In germline, CDR1 is GTSNPN, CDR2 SVGIG (reference sequence). The CDR3 is 12 amino acids. Trimming shortened V by 4 bases and J by 7 bases, and 10 bases separated the two germline ends. The CDR3 reads CAWKKPGGELFF. DNA of the CDR3: TGTGCCTGGAAAAAACCCGGCGGGGAGCTGTTTTTT.

This chain joins TRBV28 and TRBJ1-1, with D perhaps TRBD1 (6 bases). Deletions cut 6 bases from V and 1 base from J, with 15 bases between. CDR1 is MDHEN, CDR2 SYDVKM, per germline. The CDR3 sequence is 15 residues long. The CDR3 loop reads CASSHLQGRNTEAFF. CDR3 bases: TGTGCCAGCAGCCATTTACAGGGCCGGAACACTGAAGCTTTCTTT. Full variable domain (outside the CDR3, taken from reference TRBV28 and TRBJ1-1): DVKVTQSSRYLVKRTGEKVFLECVQDMDHENMFWYRQDPGLGLRLIYFSYDVKMKEKGDIPEGYSVSREKKERFSLILESASTNQTSMYLCASSHLQGRNTEAFFGQGTRLTVV.

The chain employs TRBV9 and TRBJ2-7; 11 bases agree with TRBD1. The V and J ends lost 4 bases and 7 bases, in that order; junction bases with no gene match: 10. The CDR3 covers 15 residues. CDR1 is SGDLS, CDR2 YYNGEE, per germline. The CDR3 sequence is CASSTQGQGASEQYF. The CDR3 bases are TGTGCCAGCAGCACCCAAGGACAGGGGGCGTCGGAGCAGTACTTC.

A remark on this clone: Other DNA sequences in this sample translate to the same CDR3. V gene TRBV28 combines with J gene TRBJ2-7; TRBD2 aligns across 11 bases. The length of the CDR3 is 15 residues. The V gene's germline CDR1 is MDHEN and CDR2 SYDVKM. J gave up 4 bases and V 3 bases, and 5 bases lay outside the gene matches. CDR3 protein: CASSLGLAGGYEQYF. The DNA of the CDR3 is TGTGCCAGCAGTTTGGGTCTAGCGGGAGGTTACGAGCAGTACTTC. The full variable domain, rest sourced from reference TRBV28 and TRBJ2-7, is DVKVTQSSRYLVKRTGEKVFLECVQDMDHENMFWYRQDPGLGLRLIYFSYDVKMKEKGDIPEGYSVSREKKERFSLILESASTNQTSMYLCASSLGLAGGYEQYFGPGTRLTVT.

The chain combines TRBV5-1 with TRBJ2-2; D unclear. The ends were cut back, 1 base at V and 0 bases at J, with 4 bases in the middle. The CDR3 length is 14 residues. CDR1 and CDR2 (germline): SGHRS, YFSETQ. The CDR3: CASSLPTNTGELFF. Written as DNA, the CDR3 is TGCGCCAGCAGCTTGCCAACGAACACCGGGGAGCTGTTTTTT.

J is TRBJ1-6 and V is TRBV18; D remains unclear. The ends were cut back, 6 bases at V and 10 bases at J, with 13 bases in the middle. The CDR3 covers 13 residues. Germline V gene sequence: CDR1 KGHSH, CDR2 LQKENI. CDR3 coding DNA: TGTGCCAGCTCGGGGAAGGGAGAGTCACCCCTCCACTTT. It yields the protein CASSGKGESPLHF.

This rearrangement joins TRBV19 to TRBJ1-4, with D maybe TRBD1 (6 bases). Trimming took 5 bases from V and 8 from J, leaving 18 bases between them. Looked up from germline, CDR1 is LNHDA and CDR2 is SQIVND (reference sequence). The CDR3 covers 15 residues. This chain's CDR3 is CASSPLTGMGEKLFF. The CDR3 DNA follows: TGTGCCAGTAGTCCTCTAACAGGGATGGGAGAAAAACTGTTTTTT.

This clone is a singleton in its sample. This chain uses TRBV5-1 with TRBJ1-1, with D perhaps matching TRBD1 (5 bases). Trimming took off 1 base at V and 4 bases at J, with 20 bases between the two ends. The CDR3 spans 17 residues. The V gene's germline CDR1 is SGHRS and CDR2 YFSETQ. For the CDR3, the DNA is TGCGCCAGCAGCTTGCATCTGCGGGACGGAGGTAGCACTGAAGCTTTCTTT. Protein product: CASSLHLRDGGSTEAFF.

The CDR3 protein is CASSLGGLAGVTGELFF. The CDR3 DNA follows: TGTGCCAGCAGTTTAGGGGGACTAGCGGGAGTTACCGGGGAGCTGTTTTTT. The chain combines TRBV28 with TRBJ2-2; 14 bases are a match to TRBD2. J lost 5 bases, V lost 2 bases, and 4 bases had no gene match. The CDR3 totals 17 residues. Germline V gives CDR1 MDHEN, CDR2 SYDVKM.

This sequence joins TRBV6-5 and TRBJ2-2; D may be TRBD2 (7 bases). This CDR3 has 15 amino acids. The ends were cut back, 6 bases at V and 3 bases at J, with 14 bases in the middle. Germline CDR1 reads MNHEY; CDR2 reads SVGAGI. The CDR3 loop is CASSLSGTYTGELFF. DNA for the CDR3: TGTGCCAGCAGCCTCAGCGGGACATACACCGGGGAGCTGTTTTTT.

CDR3 in amino acids: CASGFSGGPGGLDTQYF. DNA for the CDR3: TGTGCCAGCGGGTTTAGCGGGGGGCCCGGGGGCTTAGATACGCAGTATTTT. This sequence joins TRBV7-2 and TRBJ2-3; 10 bases line up with TRBD2. The germline V gene encodes CDR1 SGHTA and CDR2 FQGNSA. CDR3 length equals 17 residues. J lost 5 bases, V lost 8 bases, and 16 bases had no gene match. Full variable domain (outside the CDR3, taken from reference TRBV7-2 and TRBJ2-3): GAGVSQSPSNKVTEKGKDVELRCDPISGHTALYWYRQSLGQGLEFLIYFQGNSAPDKSGLPSDRFSAERTGGSVSTLTIQRTQQEDSAVYLCASGFSGGPGGLDTQYFGPGTRLTVL.

The gene calls are TRBV6-5 and TRBJ2-2, with 10 positions matching TRBD1. V lost 4 bases to trimming and J lost 2 bases; unmatched junction nucleotides: 1. There are 15 residues in the CDR3. The germline V gene has CDR1 MNHEY and CDR2 SVGAGI. CDR3 bases: TGTGCCAGCAGTTGGACAGGGGGTAACACCGGGGAGCTGTTTTTT. This codes for CASSWTGGNTGELFF.

Only a few counts were recorded for this clone. The chain employs TRBV18 and TRBJ2-1, with 10 bases identical to TRBD2. The V gene end was trimmed by 2 bases and the J gene end by 6 bases; junction bases not matched to a gene: 7. CDR3 length equals 16 residues. Germline-derived CDR1 and CDR2 are KGHSH and LQKENI. CDR3 bases: TGTGCCAGCTCACCATGGTCTAGCGGGAGCGTCAATGAGCAGTTCTTC. Translating it yields CASSPWSSGSVNEQFF.

V gene TRBV4-3 combines with J gene TRBJ1-1, with D possibly being TRBD1 (5 bases). V was pared by 4 bases and J by 1 base, with 7 bases between. Germline V lookup: CDR1 LGHNA, CDR2 YSLEER. The CDR3 extends over 13 amino acids. The CDR3 DNA sequence: TGCGCCAGCAGCCCAAGGGGGAACACTGAAGCTTTCTTT. Its translation: CASSPRGNTEAFF.

The gene calls are TRBV28 and TRBJ2-2; 8 bases fit TRBD2. CDR3 length equals 14 residues. Germline V CDR1 and CDR2: MDHEN, SYDVKM. V lost 9 bases to trimming and J lost 6 bases; unmatched junction nucleotides: 9. DNA for the CDR3: TGTGCCAGTCGTCGTAGCGGGAATTCCGGGGAGCTGTTTTTT. Protein product: CASRRSGNSGELFF.